Listed below are T cell receptor beta chains from one sample, sequenced in a study of beta chain features in type 1 diabetes. Libraries were prepared by immunoSEQ multiplex PCR; TCRdb keeps only in-frame clonotypes and omits some of them. This table holds about 930,000 clones, around a sixth found once. The source material was naive CD4+ T cells from blood. The source is a woman between 18 and 29 years old in good health. The CDR3 runs from the conserved cysteine through the conserved F or W. The D gene is left open where the match is weak. A clone size is listed for some rows: how often the clone was seen (once, few, many), or a class if it is expanded.

clone size: NA; J gene: TRBJ2-1; V gene: TRBV7-3; D gene: TRBD2; CDR3 length: 14; CDR3 DNA: TGTGCCAGCAGCACCACACCACTAGCGGGGGAGCAGTTCTTC; CDR3 protein: CASSTTPLAGEQFF
clone size: NA; J gene: TRBJ1-1; V gene: TRBV19; D gene: NA; CDR3 length: 13; CDR3 DNA: TGTGCCAGTAGCACAATCATGAACACTGAAGCTTTCTTT; CDR3 protein: CASSTIMNTEAFF
clone size: NA; J gene: TRBJ2-1; V gene: TRBV7-9; D gene: NA; CDR3 length: 13; CDR3 DNA: TGTGCCAGCAGCTTAATGTCTAACGATGAGCAGTTCTTC; CDR3 protein: CASSLMSNDEQFF
clone size: NA; J gene: TRBJ2-7; V gene: TRBV15; D gene: NA; CDR3 length: 15; CDR3 DNA: TGTGCCACCAGCAGAGGGGTAGGGAGCTCCTACGAGCAGTACTTC; CDR3 protein: CATSRGVGSSYEQYF
clone size: few; J gene: TRBJ1-4; V gene: TRBV18; D gene: NA; CDR3 length: 13; CDR3 DNA: TGTGCCAGCTCACGGGGAAGTAATGAAAAACTGTTTTTT; CDR3 protein: CASSRGSNEKLFF
clone size: NA; J gene: TRBJ1-5; V gene: TRBV2; D gene: NA; CDR3 length: 20; CDR3 DNA: TGTGCCAGCAGTGATGGCTTATCCGGGACAAGGATCGATAGCAATCAGCCCCAGCATTTT; CDR3 protein: CASSDGLSGTRIDSNQPQHF
clone size: few; J gene: TRBJ1-2; V gene: TRBV7-9; D gene: TRBD1; CDR3 length: 16; CDR3 DNA: TGTGCCAGCAGCCATCGGACAGGAAGGCAACTCTATGGCTACACCTTC; CDR3 protein: CASSHRTGRQLYGYTF
clone size: few; J gene: TRBJ2-7; V gene: TRBV5-1; D gene: NA; CDR3 length: 16; CDR3 DNA: TGCGCCAGCAGCCTCGACGTCGGGGGAGAGTCCTACGAGCAGTACTTC; CDR3 protein: CASSLDVGGESYEQYF
clone size: few; J gene: TRBJ2-3; V gene: TRBV6-5; D gene: TRBD2; CDR3 length: 14; CDR3 DNA: TGTGCCAGCAGTCCCGGGAGGGCGACAGATACGCAGTATTTT; CDR3 protein: CASSPGRATDTQYF
clone size: NA; J gene: TRBJ2-7; V gene: TRBV7-9; D gene: NA; CDR3 length: 19; CDR3 DNA: TGTGCCAGCAGCTTCCTAGGGGGAGTGGGACACGAAAGCTCCTACGAGCAGTACTTC; CDR3 protein: CASSFLGGVGHESSYEQYF
clone size: NA; J gene: TRBJ2-3; V gene: TRBV7-8; D gene: NA; CDR3 length: 18; CDR3 DNA: TGTGCCAGCAGCTTAGATAGCTTGGGACTCATGCGCATGGATACGCAGTATTTT; CDR3 protein: CASSLDSLGLMRMDTQYF
clone size: NA; J gene: TRBJ1-2; V gene: TRBV5-4; D gene: NA; CDR3 length: 17; CDR3 DNA: TGTGCCAGCATGCCTGGTCAGGGCCCAAAATCTAACTATGGCTACACCTTC; CDR3 protein: CASMPGQGPKSNYGYTF
clone size: NA; J gene: TRBJ2-7; V gene: TRBV7-2; D gene: NA; CDR3 length: 13; CDR3 DNA: TGTGCCAGCAGCTCCGGAGGATACTACGAGCAGTACTTC; CDR3 protein: CASSSGGYYEQYF
clone size: few; J gene: TRBJ2-7; V gene: TRBV5-6; D gene: NA; CDR3 length: 13; CDR3 DNA: TGTGCCAGCAGCTTTACAGCGGTGCACGAGCAGTACTTC; CDR3 protein: CASSFTAVHEQYF
clone size: NA; J gene: TRBJ2-3; V gene: TRBV19; D gene: TRBD2; CDR3 length: 18; CDR3 DNA: TGTGCCAGTAGTAGGATAGCGGGAGGGCAATTCGGCACAGATACGCAGTATTTT; CDR3 protein: CASSRIAGGQFGTDTQYF
clone size: NA; J gene: TRBJ2-5; V gene: TRBV4-3; D gene: NA; CDR3 length: 14; CDR3 DNA: TGCGCCAGCAGCCGTGGACTTACGAAAGAGACCCAGTACTTC; CDR3 protein: CASSRGLTKETQYF
clone size: NA; J gene: TRBJ2-1; V gene: TRBV21-1; D gene: NA; CDR3 length: 18; CDR3 DNA: TGTGCCAGCAGCCTACCCCCGGGACAGGGGGAGGCCTACAATGAGCAGTTCTTC; CDR3 protein: CASSLPPGQGEAYNEQFF
clone size: few; J gene: TRBJ2-5; V gene: TRBV18; D gene: NA; CDR3 length: 16; CDR3 DNA: TGTGCCAGCTCACCACTCAGGGAAGCCTCACAAGAGACCCAGTACTTC; CDR3 protein: CASSPLREASQETQYF
clone size: many; J gene: TRBJ2-1; V gene: TRBV14; D gene: NA; CDR3 length: 13; CDR3 DNA: TGTGCCAGCAGCCAAAGCGGAGGGGATGAGCAGTTCTTC; CDR3 protein: CASSQSGGDEQFF
clone size: NA; J gene: TRBJ2-3; V gene: TRBV28; D gene: TRBD2; CDR3 length: 16; CDR3 DNA: TGTGCCAGCAGAACGGGAGGGCCCTTATTCATAGATACGCAGTATTTT; CDR3 protein: CASRTGGPLFIDTQYF
clone size: NA; J gene: TRBJ1-3; V gene: TRBV9; D gene: NA; CDR3 length: 16; CDR3 DNA: TGTGCCAGCAGCGTAGTGGCGAGGGGACCTGGAAACACCATATATTTT; CDR3 protein: CASSVVARGPGNTIYF
clone size: few; J gene: TRBJ1-5; V gene: TRBV15; D gene: NA; CDR3 length: 13; CDR3 DNA: TGTGCCACCGCTCACACATCGGATCAGCCCCAGCATTTT; CDR3 protein: CATAHTSDQPQHF
clone size: NA; J gene: TRBJ2-3; V gene: TRBV2; D gene: NA; CDR3 length: 13; CDR3 DNA: TGTGCCAGCAGTGAAACGGCCAAGAATACGCAGTATTTT; CDR3 protein: CASSETAKNTQYF
clone size: NA; J gene: TRBJ1-2; V gene: TRBV7-9; D gene: NA; CDR3 length: 14; CDR3 DNA: TGTGCCAGCAGCACGCCCGGGGTATGGTTAGGCTACACCTTC; CDR3 protein: CASSTPGVWLGYTF
clone size: few; J gene: TRBJ2-7; V gene: TRBV18; D gene: TRBD1; CDR3 length: 13; CDR3 DNA: TGTGCCAGCTCCAGACAGGGCCCCTACGAGCAGTACTTC; CDR3 protein: CASSRQGPYEQYF
clone size: few; J gene: TRBJ2-1; V gene: TRBV5-4; D gene: TRBD1; CDR3 length: 16; CDR3 DNA: TGTGCCAGCGGCCAGGGGGCCCACTCCTCCTACAATGAGCAGTTCTTC; CDR3 protein: CASGQGAHSSYNEQFF
clone size: few; J gene: TRBJ1-2; V gene: TRBV5-4; D gene: TRBD1; CDR3 length: 14; CDR3 DNA: TGTGCCAGCAGCAGGGGACAGGGGAACTATGGCTACACCTTC; CDR3 protein: CASSRGQGNYGYTF
clone size: NA; J gene: TRBJ2-7; V gene: TRBV9; D gene: TRBD1; CDR3 length: 15; CDR3 DNA: TGTGCCAGCAGCGTCAGAGGGGACAGCTCTGACGAGCAGTACTTC; CDR3 protein: CASSVRGDSSDEQYF
clone size: NA; J gene: TRBJ2-1; V gene: TRBV30; D gene: NA; CDR3 length: 14; CDR3 DNA: TGTGCCTGGAGCGGGGAAGAGGTCTACAATGAGCAGTTCTTC; CDR3 protein: CAWSGEEVYNEQFF
clone size: many; J gene: TRBJ2-6; V gene: TRBV10-3; D gene: NA; CDR3 length: 13; CDR3 DNA: TGTGCCGTCGGGGGGCCAGGGGCCAACGTCCTGACTTTC; CDR3 protein: CAVGGPGANVLTF
clone size: few; J gene: TRBJ1-1; V gene: TRBV28; D gene: NA; CDR3 length: 15; CDR3 DNA: TGTGCCAGCAGTTTAGTCCCCACCATAACAACTGAAGCTTTCTTT; CDR3 protein: CASSLVPTITTEAFF
clone size: few; J gene: TRBJ2-1; V gene: TRBV7-9; D gene: TRBD2; CDR3 length: 14; CDR3 DNA: TGTGCCAGCGCAACTTCAACTGGACGGGAGGATCAGTTCTTC; CDR3 protein: CASATSTGREDQFF
clone size: NA; J gene: TRBJ2-7; V gene: TRBV10-3; D gene: NA; CDR3 length: 13; CDR3 DNA: TGTGCCATCAGTGCAGTGGGAACCTACGAGCAGTACTTC; CDR3 protein: CAISAVGTYEQYF
clone size: NA; J gene: TRBJ2-7; V gene: TRBV15; D gene: TRBD2; CDR3 length: 16; CDR3 DNA: TGTGCCACCAGCAGAGGGTTAGCGGGGGCCTCTTATGAGCAGTACTTC; CDR3 protein: CATSRGLAGASYEQYF
clone size: once; J gene: TRBJ2-7; V gene: TRBV5-4; D gene: NA; CDR3 length: 14; CDR3 DNA: TGTGCCAGCAGCCAAGCAACGGACTCCTACGAGCAGTACTTC; CDR3 protein: CASSQATDSYEQYF
clone size: few; J gene: TRBJ2-3; V gene: TRBV27; D gene: TRBD2; CDR3 length: 11; CDR3 DNA: TGTGCCAGCAGGAGAGCGGGAGGTCTGTATTTT; CDR3 protein: CASRRAGGLYF
clone size: NA; J gene: TRBJ2-1; V gene: TRBV5-4; D gene: NA; CDR3 length: 13; CDR3 DNA: TGTGCCAGCAGCTTCACTAGAATCAATGAGCAGTTCTTC; CDR3 protein: CASSFTRINEQFF
clone size: few; J gene: TRBJ2-6; V gene: TRBV9; D gene: TRBD1; CDR3 length: 17; CDR3 DNA: TGTGCCAGCAGCGGACGGACAGGCCACTCTGGGGCCAACGTCCTGACTTTC; CDR3 protein: CASSGRTGHSGANVLTF
clone size: few; J gene: TRBJ2-2; V gene: TRBV9; D gene: TRBD2; CDR3 length: 16; CDR3 DNA: TGTGCCAGCAGCGTAGCTAGCGGGCGTCCCCCCGGGGAGCTGTTTTTT; CDR3 protein: CASSVASGRPPGELFF
clone size: NA; J gene: TRBJ2-3; V gene: TRBV2; D gene: NA; CDR3 length: 14; CDR3 DNA: TGTGCCAGCAGTGAACAACAGGGCAGAGATACGCAGTATTTT; CDR3 protein: CASSEQQGRDTQYF
clone size: few; J gene: TRBJ1-4; V gene: TRBV6-6; D gene: TRBD1; CDR3 length: 15; CDR3 DNA: TGTGCCAGCAGTGCGTCCGGGACAGGGAATGAAAAACTGTTTTTT; CDR3 protein: CASSASGTGNEKLFF
clone size: NA; J gene: TRBJ2-1; V gene: TRBV10-3; D gene: TRBD1; CDR3 length: 14; CDR3 DNA: TGTGCCATCAGGACCGGGACAGGCCACAATGAGCAGTTCTTC; CDR3 protein: CAIRTGTGHNEQFF
clone size: NA; J gene: TRBJ2-4; V gene: TRBV28; D gene: NA; CDR3 length: 15; CDR3 DNA: TGTGCCAGCAGTACCGCAGGGTCGGGCAAAAACATTCAGTACTTC; CDR3 protein: CASSTAGSGKNIQYF
clone size: few; J gene: TRBJ2-3; V gene: TRBV29-1; D gene: NA; CDR3 length: 16; CDR3 DNA: TGCAGTCCAACTTTGGACCTAAAAATGTGTCCAGATACGCAGTATTTT; CDR3 protein: CSPTLDLKMCPDTQYF
clone size: NA; J gene: TRBJ2-7; V gene: TRBV2; D gene: TRBD1; CDR3 length: 12; CDR3 DNA: TGTGCCAGCGGGACAGGGGGCTACGAGCAGTACTTC; CDR3 protein: CASGTGGYEQYF
clone size: NA; J gene: TRBJ2-7; V gene: TRBV28; D gene: TRBD2; CDR3 length: 15; CDR3 DNA: TGTGCCAGCAGTTCAGGACTAGCGGGAGGGACCGAGCAGTACTTC; CDR3 protein: CASSSGLAGGTEQYF
clone size: NA; J gene: TRBJ2-1; V gene: TRBV28; D gene: NA; CDR3 length: 16; CDR3 DNA: TGTGCCAGCAATCAACGGGGGAATACTTTCTACAATGAGCAGTTCTTC; CDR3 protein: CASNQRGNTFYNEQFF
clone size: few; J gene: TRBJ2-2; V gene: TRBV6-5; D gene: NA; CDR3 length: 14; CDR3 DNA: TGTGCCAGCAGTCGACCAGGGAGCGCCGGGGAGCTGTTTTTT; CDR3 protein: CASSRPGSAGELFF
clone size: NA; J gene: TRBJ1-1; V gene: TRBV15; D gene: NA; CDR3 length: 15; CDR3 DNA: TGTGCCACCCAAAAGGACGGAACCCTGAACACTGAAGCTTTCTTT; CDR3 protein: CATQKDGTLNTEAFF
clone size: few; J gene: TRBJ2-4; V gene: TRBV7-2; D gene: TRBD1; CDR3 length: 16; CDR3 DNA: TGTGCCAGCAGCTCGACAGGGGGCTTAGCCAAAAACATTCAGTACTTC; CDR3 protein: CASSSTGGLAKNIQYF
clone size: once; J gene: TRBJ1-5; V gene: TRBV28; D gene: NA; CDR3 length: 14; CDR3 DNA: TGTGCCAGCAGCTCCGCCTGGGGGAATCAGCCCCAGCATTTT; CDR3 protein: CASSSAWGNQPQHF
clone size: few; J gene: TRBJ2-2; V gene: TRBV10-3; D gene: NA; CDR3 length: 18; CDR3 DNA: TGTGCCATCAGTTATGAGTCCAAAACCTCCCTGAACACCGGGGAGCTGTTTTTT; CDR3 protein: CAISYESKTSLNTGELFF
clone size: NA; J gene: TRBJ2-7; V gene: TRBV5-4; D gene: TRBD2; CDR3 length: 15; CDR3 DNA: TGTGCCAGCAGCCTGGGACTAGCGGGAGTATACGAGCAGTACTTC; CDR3 protein: CASSLGLAGVYEQYF
clone size: few; J gene: TRBJ2-3; V gene: TRBV4-1; D gene: TRBD2; CDR3 length: 18; CDR3 DNA: TGCGCCAGCAGCCAGGGACCACTAGCGGGAGGTAGGCGAGATACGCAGTATTTT; CDR3 protein: CASSQGPLAGGRRDTQYF